This T cell receptor beta chain is from a study of T-cell reconstitution after alpha-beta-depleted transplantation in children. Findings and limits, study-wide: It was newly produced T cells that mostly accounted for T-cell counts and diversity one year after transplant. As was reported, about two months after transplant, alpha-beta T cells came from several hundred expanded graft clones. The origin of high day-60 TCRbeta diversity in some patients lay in surviving recipient T cells and thymic progenitors.

Unmatched junction bases numbered 7, after V lost 5 bases and J lost 4 bases. This CDR3 is 14 amino acids long. In germline, CDR1 is SGHVS, CDR2 FNYEAQ. A word on this clonotype: Its antigen is undetermined.

The authors prepared the TCRbeta library with unique molecular identifiers. A single record per CDR3 protein comes from TCRdb applying MiXCR to the PCR reads. The sample holds approximately 980,000 distinct CDR3 sequences, less than 30% seen once. Sequencing used PBMCs, mostly from graft donor cells, obtained 360 days after TCRalphabeta/CD19-depleted stem cell transplant. The sequence came from a boy younger than two who had a stem cell transplant for SCID, so the T cells may come from the graft donor. The rearrangement links TRBV7-6 to TRBJ2-7, with 8 bases that match TRBD1. CDR3 sequence: CASSQNGQGYEQYF. The CDR3 nucleotides are TGTGCCAGCAGCCAAAACGGACAGGGATACGAGCAGTACTTC.